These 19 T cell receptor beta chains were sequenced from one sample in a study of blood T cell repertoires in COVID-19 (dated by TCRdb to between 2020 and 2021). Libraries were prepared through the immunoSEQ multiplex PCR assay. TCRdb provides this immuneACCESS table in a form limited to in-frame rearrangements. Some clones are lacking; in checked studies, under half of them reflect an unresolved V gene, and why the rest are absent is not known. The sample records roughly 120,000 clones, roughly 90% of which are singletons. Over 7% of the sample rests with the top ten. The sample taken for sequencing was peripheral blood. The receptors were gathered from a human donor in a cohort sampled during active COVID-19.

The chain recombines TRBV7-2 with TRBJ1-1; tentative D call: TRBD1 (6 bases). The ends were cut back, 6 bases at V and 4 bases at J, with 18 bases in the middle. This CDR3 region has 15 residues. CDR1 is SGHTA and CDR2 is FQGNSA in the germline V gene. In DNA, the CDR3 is TGTGCCAGCAGGACAGGTTCCGGCGGGGGCACTGAAGCTTTCTTT. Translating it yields CASRTGSGGGTEAFF.

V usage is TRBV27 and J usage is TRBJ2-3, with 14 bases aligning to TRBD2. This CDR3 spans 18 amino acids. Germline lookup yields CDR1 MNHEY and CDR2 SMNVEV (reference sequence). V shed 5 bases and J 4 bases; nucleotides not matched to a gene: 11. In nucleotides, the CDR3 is TGTGCCAGCAGTGAGCCGGGACTAGCGGGGGTAATGGCAGATACGCAGTATTTT. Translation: CASSEPGLAGVMADTQYF.

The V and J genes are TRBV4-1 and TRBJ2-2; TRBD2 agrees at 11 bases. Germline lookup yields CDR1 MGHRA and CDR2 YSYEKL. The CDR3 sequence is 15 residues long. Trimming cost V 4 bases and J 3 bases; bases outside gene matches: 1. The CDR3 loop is CASSLGLADTGELFF. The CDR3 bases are TGCGCCAGCAGCCTGGGACTAGCGGACACCGGGGAGCTGTTTTTT.

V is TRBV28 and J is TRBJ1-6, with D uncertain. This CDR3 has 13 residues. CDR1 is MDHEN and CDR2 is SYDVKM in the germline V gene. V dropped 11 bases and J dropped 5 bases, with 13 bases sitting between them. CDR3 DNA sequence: TGTGCCGTCATGGGAGGGAATAATTCACCCCTCCACTTT. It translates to CAVMGGNNSPLHF. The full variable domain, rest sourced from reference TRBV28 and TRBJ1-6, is DVKVTQSSRYLVKRTGEKVFLECVQDMDHENMFWYRQDPGLGLRLIYFSYDVKMKEKGDIPEGYSVSREKKERFSLILESASTNQTSMYLCAVMGGNNSPLHFGNGTRLTVT.

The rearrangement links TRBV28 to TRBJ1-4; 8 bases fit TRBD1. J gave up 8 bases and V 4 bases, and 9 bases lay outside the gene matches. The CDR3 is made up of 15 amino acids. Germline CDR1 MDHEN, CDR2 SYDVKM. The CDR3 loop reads CASSSGDRPPEKLFF. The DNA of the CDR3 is TGTGCCAGCAGTTCAGGGGACAGGCCACCCGAAAAACTGTTTTTT.

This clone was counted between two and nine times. The CDR3 spells CASSPQRQGASPAYEQYF. The DNA of the CDR3 is TGTGCCAGCAGCCCTCAGAGACAGGGGGCATCCCCAGCCTACGAGCAGTACTTC. The V gene is TRBV6-2 or TRBV6-3, the J gene TRBJ2-7; TRBD1 matches at 10 bases. V trimming: 6 bases; J trimming: 2 bases; junction bases outside the gene matches: 16. The CDR3 extends over 18 amino acids. CDR1 is MNHEY, CDR2 SVGEGT, per germline.

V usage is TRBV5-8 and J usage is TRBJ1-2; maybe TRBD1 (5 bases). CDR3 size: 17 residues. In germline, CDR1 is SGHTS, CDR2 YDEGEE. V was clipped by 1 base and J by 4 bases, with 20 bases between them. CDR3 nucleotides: TGTGCCAGCAGCTTGAGGTCTTTGCAGGTCGGGGGCTATGGCTACACCTTC. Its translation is CASSLRSLQVGGYGYTF.

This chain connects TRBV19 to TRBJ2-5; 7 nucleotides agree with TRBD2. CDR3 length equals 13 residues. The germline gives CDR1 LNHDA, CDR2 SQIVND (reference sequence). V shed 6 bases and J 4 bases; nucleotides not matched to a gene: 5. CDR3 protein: CASSTGGGETQYF. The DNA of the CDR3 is TGTGCCAGTAGCACGGGGGGAGGAGAGACCCAGTACTTC.

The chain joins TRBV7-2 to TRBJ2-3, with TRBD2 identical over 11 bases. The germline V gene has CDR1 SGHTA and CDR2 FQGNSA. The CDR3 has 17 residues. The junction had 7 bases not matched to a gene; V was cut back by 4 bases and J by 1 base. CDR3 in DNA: TGTGCCAGCAGCTCCCGGAAGGGACTAGCGGGCACAGATACGCAGTATTTT. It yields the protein CASSSRKGLAGTDTQYF.

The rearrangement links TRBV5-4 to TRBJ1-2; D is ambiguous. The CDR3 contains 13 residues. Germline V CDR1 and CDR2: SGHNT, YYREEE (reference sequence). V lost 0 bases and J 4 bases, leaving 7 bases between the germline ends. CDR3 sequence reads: CASSLGAAYGYTF. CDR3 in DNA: TGTGCCAGCAGCTTGGGGGCAGCCTATGGCTACACCTTC.

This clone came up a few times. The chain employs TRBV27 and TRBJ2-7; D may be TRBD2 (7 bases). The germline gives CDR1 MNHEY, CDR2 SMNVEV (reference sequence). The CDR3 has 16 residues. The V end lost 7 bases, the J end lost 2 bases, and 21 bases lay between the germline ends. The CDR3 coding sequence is TGTGCCAGCAACCGCGGGGGCCAAGTTATTCCCTACGAGCAGTACTTC. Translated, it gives CASNRGGQVIPYEQYF.

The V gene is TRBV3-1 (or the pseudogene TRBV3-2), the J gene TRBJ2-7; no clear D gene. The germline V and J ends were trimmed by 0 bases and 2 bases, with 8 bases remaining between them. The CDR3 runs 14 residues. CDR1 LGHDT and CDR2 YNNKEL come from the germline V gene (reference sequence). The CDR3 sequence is CASSQDRHTYEQYF. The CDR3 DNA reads TGTGCCAGCAGCCAAGACCGCCACACCTACGAGCAGTACTTC.

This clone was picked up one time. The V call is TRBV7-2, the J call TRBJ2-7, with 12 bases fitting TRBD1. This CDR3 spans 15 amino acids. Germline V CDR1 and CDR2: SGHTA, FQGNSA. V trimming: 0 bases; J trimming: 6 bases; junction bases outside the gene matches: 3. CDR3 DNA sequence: TGTGCCAGCAGCTTAGCGGGACAGGGGGCGGGCGAGCAGTACTTC. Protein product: CASSLAGQGAGEQYF.

The CDR3 DNA reads as TGTGCCAGCACCTGGGACAGGGGGCTTGGCTACACCTTC. Its translation: CASTWDRGLGYTF. The rearrangement joins TRBV6-5 to TRBJ1-2; 12 bases agree with TRBD1. V shed 7 bases and J 7 bases; nucleotides not matched to a gene: 4. Germline lookup yields CDR1 MNHEY and CDR2 SVGAGI. The CDR3 consists of 13 residues.

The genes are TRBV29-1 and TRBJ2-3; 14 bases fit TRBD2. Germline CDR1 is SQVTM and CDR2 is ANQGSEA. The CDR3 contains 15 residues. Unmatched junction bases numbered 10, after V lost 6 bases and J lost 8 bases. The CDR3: CSVGPGTSGSGTQYF. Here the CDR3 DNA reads TGCAGCGTCGGACCCGGGACTAGCGGGAGTGGTACGCAGTATTTT.

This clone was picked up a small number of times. In DNA form, the CDR3 reads TGTGCCAGCAGCTTAGGACAGGGAAGGACTGAAGCTTTCTTT. Residues: CASSLGQGRTEAFF. The chain joins TRBV7-9 to TRBJ1-1; 7 bases are shared with TRBD1. The CDR3 is made up of 14 amino acids. The J segment lost 5 bases and the V segment lost 1 base, leaving 4 bases of the junction unmatched. The germline V gene has CDR1 SEHNR and CDR2 FQNEAQ (reference sequence).

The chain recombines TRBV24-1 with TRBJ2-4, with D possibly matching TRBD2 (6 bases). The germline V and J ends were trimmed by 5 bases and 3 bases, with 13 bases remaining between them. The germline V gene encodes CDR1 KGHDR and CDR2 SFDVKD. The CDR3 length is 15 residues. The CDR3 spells CATSVGLGGKNIQYF. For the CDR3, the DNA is TGTGCCACCAGTGTTGGACTGGGGGGCAAAAACATTCAGTACTTC.

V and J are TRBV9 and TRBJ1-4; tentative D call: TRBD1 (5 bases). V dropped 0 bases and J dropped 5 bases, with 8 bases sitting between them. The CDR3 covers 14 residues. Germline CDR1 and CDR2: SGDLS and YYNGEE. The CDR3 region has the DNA TGTGCCAGCAGCGTAGGCAGGGTAAATGAAAAACTGTTTTTT. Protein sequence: CASSVGRVNEKLFF. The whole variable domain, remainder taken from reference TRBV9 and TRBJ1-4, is DSGVTQTPKHLITATGQRVTLRCSPRSGDLSVYWYQQSLDQGLQFLIQYYNGEERAKGNILERFSAQQFPDLHSELNLSSLELGDSALYFCASSVGRVNEKLFFGSGTQLSVL.

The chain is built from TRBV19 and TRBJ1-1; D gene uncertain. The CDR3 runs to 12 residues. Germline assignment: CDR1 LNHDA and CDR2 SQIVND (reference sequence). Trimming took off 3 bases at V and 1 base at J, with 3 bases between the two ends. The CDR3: CASSIRNTEAFF. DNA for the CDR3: TGTGCCAGTAGTATTAGGAACACTGAAGCTTTCTTT.